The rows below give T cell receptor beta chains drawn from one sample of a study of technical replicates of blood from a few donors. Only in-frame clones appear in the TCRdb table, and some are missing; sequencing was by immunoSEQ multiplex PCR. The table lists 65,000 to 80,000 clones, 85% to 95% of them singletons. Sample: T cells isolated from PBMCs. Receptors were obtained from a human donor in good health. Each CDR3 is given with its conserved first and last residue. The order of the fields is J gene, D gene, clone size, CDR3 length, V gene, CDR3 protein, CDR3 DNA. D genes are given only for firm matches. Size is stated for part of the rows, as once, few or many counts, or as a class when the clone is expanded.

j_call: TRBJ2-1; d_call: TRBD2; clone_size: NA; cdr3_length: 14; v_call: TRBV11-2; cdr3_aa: CASSPAGDGNEQFF; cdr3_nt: TGTGCCAGCAGCCCTGCGGGGGATGGGAATGAGCAGTTCTTC
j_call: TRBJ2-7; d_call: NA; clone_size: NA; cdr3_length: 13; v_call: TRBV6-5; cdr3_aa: CASRKGGGYEQYF; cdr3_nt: TGTGCCAGCAGAAAAGGGGGGGGCTACGAGCAGTACTTC
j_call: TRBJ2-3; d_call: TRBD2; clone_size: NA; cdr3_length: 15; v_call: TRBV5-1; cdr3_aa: CASSSLAGGTDTQYF; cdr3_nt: TGCGCCAGCAGCTCACTAGCGGGGGGCACAGATACGCAGTATTTT
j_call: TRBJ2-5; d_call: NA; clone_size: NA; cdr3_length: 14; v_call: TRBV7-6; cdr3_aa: CASSNPGSQETQYF; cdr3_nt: TGTGCCAGCAGCAACCCAGGGTCCCAAGAGACCCAGTACTTC
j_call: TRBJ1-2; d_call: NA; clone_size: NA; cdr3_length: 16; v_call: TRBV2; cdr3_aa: CASTSPGGGPNYGYTF; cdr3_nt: TGTGCCAGCACTTCCCCGGGGGGGGGCCCTAACTATGGCTACACCTTC
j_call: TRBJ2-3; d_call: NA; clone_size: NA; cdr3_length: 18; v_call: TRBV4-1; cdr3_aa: CASSQVPGKGFNTDTQYF; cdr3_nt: TGCGCCAGCAGCCAAGTCCCAGGGAAAGGGTTTAACACAGATACGCAGTATTTT
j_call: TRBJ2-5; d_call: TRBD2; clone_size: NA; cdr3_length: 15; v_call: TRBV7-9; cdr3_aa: CASRDWAGGRETQYF; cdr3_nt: TGTGCCAGCAGAGATTGGGCGGGGGGTAGAGAGACCCAGTACTTC
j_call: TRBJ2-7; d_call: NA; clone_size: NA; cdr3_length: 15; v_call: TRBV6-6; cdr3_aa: CASSYSPGYGLEQYF; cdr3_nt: TGTGCCAGCAGTTACTCTCCAGGCTATGGCCTCGAGCAGTACTTC
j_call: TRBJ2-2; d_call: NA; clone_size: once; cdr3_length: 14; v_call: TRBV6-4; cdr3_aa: CASTRLANTGELFF; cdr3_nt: TGTGCCAGCACGAGACTGGCGAACACCGGGGAGCTGTTTTTT
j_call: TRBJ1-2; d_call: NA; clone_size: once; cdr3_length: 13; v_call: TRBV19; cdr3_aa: CASSIDRGTGYTF; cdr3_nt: TGTGCCAGTAGTATAGATCGAGGTACTGGCTACACCTTC
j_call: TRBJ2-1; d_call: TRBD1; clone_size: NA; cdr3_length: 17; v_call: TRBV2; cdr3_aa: CASSDPSGTGGYNEQFF; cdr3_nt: TGTGCCAGCAGCGACCCCTCGGGGACAGGGGGCTACAATGAGCAGTTCTTC
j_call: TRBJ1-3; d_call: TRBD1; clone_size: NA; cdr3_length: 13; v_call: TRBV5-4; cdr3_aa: CASSDRGGNTIYF; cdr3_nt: TGTGCCAGTTCAGACAGGGGCGGAAACACCATATATTTT
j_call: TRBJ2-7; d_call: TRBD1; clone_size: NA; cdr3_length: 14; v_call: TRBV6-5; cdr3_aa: CASSTGTGHYEQYF; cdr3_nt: TGTGCCAGCAGCACCGGGACAGGTCACTACGAGCAGTACTTC
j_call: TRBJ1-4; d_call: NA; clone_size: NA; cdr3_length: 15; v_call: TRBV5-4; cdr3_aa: CASSLAGRENEKLFF; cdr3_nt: TGTGCCAGCAGCTTGGCGGGTCGCGAAAATGAAAAACTGTTTTTT
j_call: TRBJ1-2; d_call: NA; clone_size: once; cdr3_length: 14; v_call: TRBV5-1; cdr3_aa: CASSLAGAPHGYTF; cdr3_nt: TGCGCCAGCAGCTTGGCAGGGGCACCCCATGGCTACACCTTC
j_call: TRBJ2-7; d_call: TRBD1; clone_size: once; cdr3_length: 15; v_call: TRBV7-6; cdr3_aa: CASSSLGDRDYEQYF; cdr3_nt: TGTGCCAGCAGCTCACTGGGGGACAGGGACTACGAGCAGTACTTC
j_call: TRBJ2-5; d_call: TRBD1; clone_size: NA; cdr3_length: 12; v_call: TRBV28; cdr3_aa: CASRKGQGPPHF; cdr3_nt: TGTGCCAGCAGGAAAGGACAGGGCCCTCCGCACTTC
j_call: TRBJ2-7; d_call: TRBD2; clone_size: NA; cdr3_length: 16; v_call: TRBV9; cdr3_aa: CASSDPPLGDYYEQYF; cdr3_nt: TGTGCCAGCAGCGACCCCCCCCTGGGGGACTATTACGAGCAGTACTTC
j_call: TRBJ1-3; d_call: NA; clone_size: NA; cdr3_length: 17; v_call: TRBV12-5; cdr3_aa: CASVFGMAAGSGNTIYF; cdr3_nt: TGTGCTAGTGTCTTTGGTATGGCAGCGGGCTCTGGAAACACCATATATTTT
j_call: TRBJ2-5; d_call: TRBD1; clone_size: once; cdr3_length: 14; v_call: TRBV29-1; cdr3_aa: CSANPGGWKETQYF; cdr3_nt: TGCAGCGCCAACCCAGGGGGTTGGAAGGAGACCCAGTACTTC
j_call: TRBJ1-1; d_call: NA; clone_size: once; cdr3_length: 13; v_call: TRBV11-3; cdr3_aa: CASSHPRQSEAFF; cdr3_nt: TGTGCCAGCAGCCACCCACGACAGAGTGAAGCTTTCTTT
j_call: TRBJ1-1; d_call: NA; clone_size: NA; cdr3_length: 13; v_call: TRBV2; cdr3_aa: CASRITGNPEAFF; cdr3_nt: TGTGCCAGCAGAATTACAGGGAACCCTGAAGCTTTCTTT